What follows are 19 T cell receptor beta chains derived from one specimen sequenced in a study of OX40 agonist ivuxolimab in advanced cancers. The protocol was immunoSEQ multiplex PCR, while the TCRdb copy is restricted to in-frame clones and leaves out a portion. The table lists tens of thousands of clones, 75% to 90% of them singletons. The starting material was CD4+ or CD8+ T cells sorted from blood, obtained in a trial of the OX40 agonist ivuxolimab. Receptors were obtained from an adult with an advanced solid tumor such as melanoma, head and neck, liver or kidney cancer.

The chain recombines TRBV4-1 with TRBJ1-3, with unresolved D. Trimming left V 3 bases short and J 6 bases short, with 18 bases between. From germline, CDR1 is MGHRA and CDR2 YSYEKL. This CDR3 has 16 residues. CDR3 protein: CASSHAGFPNTNTIYF. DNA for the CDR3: TGCGCCAGCAGCCACGCCGGGTTCCCAAATACAAACACCATATATTTT.

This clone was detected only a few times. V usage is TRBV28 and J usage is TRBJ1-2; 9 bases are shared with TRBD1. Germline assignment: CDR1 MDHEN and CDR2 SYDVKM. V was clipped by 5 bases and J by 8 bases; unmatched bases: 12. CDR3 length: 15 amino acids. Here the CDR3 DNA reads TGTGCCAGCAGTCCCCGGACAGGGGCGTTTGAGGGCTACACCTTC. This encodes CASSPRTGAFEGYTF.

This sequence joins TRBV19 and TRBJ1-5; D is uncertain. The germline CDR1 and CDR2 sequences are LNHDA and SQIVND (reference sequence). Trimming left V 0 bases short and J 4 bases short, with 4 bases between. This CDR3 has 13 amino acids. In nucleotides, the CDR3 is TGTGCCAGTAGTATAGATGGAAATCAGCCCCAGCATTTT. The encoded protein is CASSIDGNQPQHF.

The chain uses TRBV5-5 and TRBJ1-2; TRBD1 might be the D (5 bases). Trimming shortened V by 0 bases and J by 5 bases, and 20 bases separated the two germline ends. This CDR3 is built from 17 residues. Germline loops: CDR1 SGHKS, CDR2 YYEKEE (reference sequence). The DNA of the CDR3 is TGTGCCAGCAGCTTGGTATCCCCACTCCTGACAGAGTATGGCTACACCTTC. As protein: CASSLVSPLLTEYGYTF.

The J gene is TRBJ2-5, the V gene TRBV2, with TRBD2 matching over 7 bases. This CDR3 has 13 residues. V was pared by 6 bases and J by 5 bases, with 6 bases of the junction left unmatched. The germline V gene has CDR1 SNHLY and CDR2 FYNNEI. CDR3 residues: CASRGGLVETQYF. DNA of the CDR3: TGTGCCAGCAGGGGGGGGTTAGTGGAGACCCAGTACTTC.

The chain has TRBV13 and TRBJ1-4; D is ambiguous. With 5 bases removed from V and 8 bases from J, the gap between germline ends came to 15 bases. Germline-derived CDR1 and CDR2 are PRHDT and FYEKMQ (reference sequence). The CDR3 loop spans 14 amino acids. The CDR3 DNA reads TGTGCCAGCAGCCCCCGGAGGTCTGGGGAAAAACTGTTTTTT. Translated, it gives CASSPRRSGEKLFF.

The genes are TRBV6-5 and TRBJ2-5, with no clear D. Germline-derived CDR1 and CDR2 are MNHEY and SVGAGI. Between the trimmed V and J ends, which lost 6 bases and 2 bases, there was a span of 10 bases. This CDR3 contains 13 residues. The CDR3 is CASSTLGQETQYF. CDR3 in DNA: TGTGCCAGCAGCACCTTGGGTCAAGAGACCCAGTACTTC.

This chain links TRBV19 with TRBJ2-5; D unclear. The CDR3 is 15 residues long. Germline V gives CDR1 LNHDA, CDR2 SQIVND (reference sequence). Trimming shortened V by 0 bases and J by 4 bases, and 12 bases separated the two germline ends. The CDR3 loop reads CASSIDPLRPETQYF. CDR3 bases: TGTGCCAGTAGTATAGATCCCCTAAGGCCAGAGACCCAGTACTTC.

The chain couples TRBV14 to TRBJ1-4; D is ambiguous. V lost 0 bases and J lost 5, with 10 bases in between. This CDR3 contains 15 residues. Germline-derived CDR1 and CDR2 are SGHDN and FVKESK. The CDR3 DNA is TGTGCCAGCAGCCAAGATAAGATTCCAAATGAAAAACTGTTTTTT. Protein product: CASSQDKIPNEKLFF.

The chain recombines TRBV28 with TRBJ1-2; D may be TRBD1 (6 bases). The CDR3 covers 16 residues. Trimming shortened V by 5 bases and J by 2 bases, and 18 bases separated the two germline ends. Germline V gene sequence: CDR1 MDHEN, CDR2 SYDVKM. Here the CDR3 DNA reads TGTGCCAGCAGTCCCCATGGACAGTTCGCCAACTATGGCTACACCTTC. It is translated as CASSPHGQFANYGYTF.

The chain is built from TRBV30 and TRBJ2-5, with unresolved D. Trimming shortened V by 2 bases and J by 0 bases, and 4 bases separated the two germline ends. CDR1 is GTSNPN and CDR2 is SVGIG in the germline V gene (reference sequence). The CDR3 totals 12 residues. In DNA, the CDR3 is TGTGCCTGGAGTACGTACCAAGAGACCCAGTACTTC. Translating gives CAWSTYQETQYF.

CDR3 sequence reads: CASSFEFKRVYEQYF. CDR3 nucleotides: TGCGCCAGCAGCTTTGAGTTCAAGCGGGTCTACGAGCAGTACTTC. V gene TRBV5-1 combines with J gene TRBJ2-5, with D tentatively TRBD2 (6 bases). The DNA end lines up better with TRBJ2-7; the J call may be wrong. The CDR3 loop spans 15 amino acids. The V gene's germline CDR1 is SGHRS and CDR2 YFSETQ.

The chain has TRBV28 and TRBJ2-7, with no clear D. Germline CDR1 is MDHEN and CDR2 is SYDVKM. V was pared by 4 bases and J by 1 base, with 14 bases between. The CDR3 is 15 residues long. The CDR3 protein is CASSSVGLGSYEQYF. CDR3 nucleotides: TGTGCCAGCAGTTCAGTGGGGTTAGGGTCCTACGAGCAGTACTTC.

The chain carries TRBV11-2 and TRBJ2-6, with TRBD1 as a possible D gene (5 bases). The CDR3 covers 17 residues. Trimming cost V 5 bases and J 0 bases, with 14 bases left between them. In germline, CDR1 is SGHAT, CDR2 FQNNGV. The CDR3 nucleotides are TGTGCCAGCAGCCCAGACAGCGAAGCCTCTGGGGCCAACGTCCTGACTTTC. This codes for CASSPDSEASGANVLTF.

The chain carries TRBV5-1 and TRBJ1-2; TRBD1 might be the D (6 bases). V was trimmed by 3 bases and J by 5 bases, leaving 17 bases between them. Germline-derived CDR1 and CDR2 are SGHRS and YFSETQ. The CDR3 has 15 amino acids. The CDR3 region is CASSSELGAGYGYTF. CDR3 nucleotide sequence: TGCGCCAGCAGCTCGGAGCTGGGGGCAGGGTATGGCTACACCTTC.

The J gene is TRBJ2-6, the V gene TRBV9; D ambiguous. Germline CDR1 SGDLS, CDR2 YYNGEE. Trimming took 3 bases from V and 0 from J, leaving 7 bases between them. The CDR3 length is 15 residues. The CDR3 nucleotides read TGTGCCAGCAGCGCCATTAACTCTGGGGCCAACGTCCTGACTTTC. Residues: CASSAINSGANVLTF.

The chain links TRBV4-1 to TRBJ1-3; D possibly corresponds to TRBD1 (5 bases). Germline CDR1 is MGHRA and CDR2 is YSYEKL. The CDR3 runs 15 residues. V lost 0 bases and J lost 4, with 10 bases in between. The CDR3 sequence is CASSQDRSGGNTIYF. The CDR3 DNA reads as TGCGCCAGCAGCCAAGATCGGTCAGGGGGAAACACCATATATTTT.

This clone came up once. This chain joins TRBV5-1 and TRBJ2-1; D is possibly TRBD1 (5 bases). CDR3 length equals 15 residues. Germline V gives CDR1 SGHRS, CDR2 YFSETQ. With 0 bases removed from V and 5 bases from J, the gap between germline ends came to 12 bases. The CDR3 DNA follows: TGCGCCAGCAGCTTGGCCGTTTCAGGGAACAATGAGCAGTTCTTC. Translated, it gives CASSLAVSGNNEQFF. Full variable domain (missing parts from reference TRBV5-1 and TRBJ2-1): KAGVTQTPRYLIKTRGQQVTLSCSPISGHRSVSWYQQTPGQGLQFLFEYFSETQRNKGNFPGRFSGRQFSNSRSEMNVSTLELGDSALYLCASSLAVSGNNEQFFGPGTRLTVL.

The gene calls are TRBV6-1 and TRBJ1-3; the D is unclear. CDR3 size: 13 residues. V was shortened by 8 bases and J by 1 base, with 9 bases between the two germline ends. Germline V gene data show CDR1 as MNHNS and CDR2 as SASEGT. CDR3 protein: CASEIDSGNTIYF. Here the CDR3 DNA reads TGTGCCAGCGAAATTGATTCTGGAAACACCATATATTTT.